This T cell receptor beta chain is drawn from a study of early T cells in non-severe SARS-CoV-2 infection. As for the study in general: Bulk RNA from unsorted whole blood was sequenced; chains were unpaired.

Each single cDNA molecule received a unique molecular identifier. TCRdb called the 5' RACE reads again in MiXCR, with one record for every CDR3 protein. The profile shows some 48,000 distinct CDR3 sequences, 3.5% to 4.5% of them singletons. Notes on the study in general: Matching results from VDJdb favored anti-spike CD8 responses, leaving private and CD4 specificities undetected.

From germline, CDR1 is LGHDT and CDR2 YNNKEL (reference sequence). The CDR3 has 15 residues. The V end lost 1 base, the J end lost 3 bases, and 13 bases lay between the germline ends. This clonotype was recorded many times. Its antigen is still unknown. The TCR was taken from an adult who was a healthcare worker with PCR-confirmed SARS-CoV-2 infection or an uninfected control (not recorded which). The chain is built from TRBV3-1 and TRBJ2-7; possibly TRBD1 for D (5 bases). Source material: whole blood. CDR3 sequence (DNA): TGTGCCAGCAGCCAAGGTACGGCAGGGAACTACGAGCAGTACTTC. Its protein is CASSQGTAGNYEQYF.